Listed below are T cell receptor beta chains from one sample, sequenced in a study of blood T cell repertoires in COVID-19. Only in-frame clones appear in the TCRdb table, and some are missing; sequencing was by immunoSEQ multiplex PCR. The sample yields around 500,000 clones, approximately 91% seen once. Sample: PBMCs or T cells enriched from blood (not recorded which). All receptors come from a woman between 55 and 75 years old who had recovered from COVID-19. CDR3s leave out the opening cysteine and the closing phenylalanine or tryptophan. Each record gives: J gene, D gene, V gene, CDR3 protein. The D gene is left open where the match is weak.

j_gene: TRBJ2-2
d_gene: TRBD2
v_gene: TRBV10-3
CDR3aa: AISEGPTSGGLNTGELF

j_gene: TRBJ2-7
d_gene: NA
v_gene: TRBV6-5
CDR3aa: ASSYSRRGSYEQY

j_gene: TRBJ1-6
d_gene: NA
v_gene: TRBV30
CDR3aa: AWSSFGEALH

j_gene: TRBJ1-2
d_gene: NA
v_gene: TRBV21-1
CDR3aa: APRRGYYGYT

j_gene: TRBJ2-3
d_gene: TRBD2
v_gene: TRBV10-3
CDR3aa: AIHNGGLAGGDTQY

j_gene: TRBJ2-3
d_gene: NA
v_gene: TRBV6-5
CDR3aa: ASSFYRASRTDTQY

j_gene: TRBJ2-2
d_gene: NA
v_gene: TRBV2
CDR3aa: ASSGNRDTGELF

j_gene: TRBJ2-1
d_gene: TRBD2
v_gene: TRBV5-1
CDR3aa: ASSLLLAGASSNEQF

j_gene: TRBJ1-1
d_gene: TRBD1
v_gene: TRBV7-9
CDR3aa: ASSEDRAEAF

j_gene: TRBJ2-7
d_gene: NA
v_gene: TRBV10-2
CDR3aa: ASSEASGWVYEQY

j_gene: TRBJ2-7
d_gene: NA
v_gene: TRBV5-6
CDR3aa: ASRPRGGPPYEQY

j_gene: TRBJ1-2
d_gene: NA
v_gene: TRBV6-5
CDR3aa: ASSPGDKYGYT

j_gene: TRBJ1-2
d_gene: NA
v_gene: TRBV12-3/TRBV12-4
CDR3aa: ASSFEANYGYT

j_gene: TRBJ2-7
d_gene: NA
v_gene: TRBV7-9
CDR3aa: ASSSRTERAYEQY

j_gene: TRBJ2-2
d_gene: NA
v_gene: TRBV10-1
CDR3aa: ASSDTGSTGELF

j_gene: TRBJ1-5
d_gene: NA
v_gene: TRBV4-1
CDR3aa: ASSPRGGTQSNQPQH

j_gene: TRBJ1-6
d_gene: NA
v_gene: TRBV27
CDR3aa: ASSSGQSYSPLH

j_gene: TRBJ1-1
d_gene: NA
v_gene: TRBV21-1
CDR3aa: ASTSGGGAGTEAF

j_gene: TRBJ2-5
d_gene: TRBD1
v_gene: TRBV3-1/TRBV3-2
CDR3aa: ASSQGNRGETQY

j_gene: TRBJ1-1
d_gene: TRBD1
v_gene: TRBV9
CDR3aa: ASSVLSGTANTEAF

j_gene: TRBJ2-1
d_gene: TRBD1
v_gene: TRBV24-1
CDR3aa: ATTGTGARSEQF

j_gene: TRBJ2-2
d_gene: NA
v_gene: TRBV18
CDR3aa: ASSPRGPRNTGELF

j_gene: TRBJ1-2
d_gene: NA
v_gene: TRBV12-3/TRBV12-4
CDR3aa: ASSLGAQYGYT

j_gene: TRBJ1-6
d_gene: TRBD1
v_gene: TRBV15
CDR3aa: ATRQGAYNSPLH

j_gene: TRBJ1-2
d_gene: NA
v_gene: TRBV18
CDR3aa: ASSPSQDRSYGYT

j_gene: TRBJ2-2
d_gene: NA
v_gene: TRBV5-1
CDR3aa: ASSLSGRTSTGELF

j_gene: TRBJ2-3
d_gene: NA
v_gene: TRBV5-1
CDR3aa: ASSLARQDTQY

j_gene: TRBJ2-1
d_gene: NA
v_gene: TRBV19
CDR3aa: ASSPTGRNEQF

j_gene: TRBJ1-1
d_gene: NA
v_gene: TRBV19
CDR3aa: ASSIREGQQSTEAF

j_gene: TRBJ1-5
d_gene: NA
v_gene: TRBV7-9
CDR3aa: ASSLLADQPQH

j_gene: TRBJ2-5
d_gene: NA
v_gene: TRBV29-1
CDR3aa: SVSRGLQETQY

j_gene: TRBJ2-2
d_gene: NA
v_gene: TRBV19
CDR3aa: ASSRTGNTGELF

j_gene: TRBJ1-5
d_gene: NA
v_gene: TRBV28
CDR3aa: ASSLQGYQPQH

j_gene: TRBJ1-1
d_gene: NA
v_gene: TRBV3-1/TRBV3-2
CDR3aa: ASSQDMAQGHTEAF

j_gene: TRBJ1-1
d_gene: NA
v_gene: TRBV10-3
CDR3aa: AISRGNTEAF

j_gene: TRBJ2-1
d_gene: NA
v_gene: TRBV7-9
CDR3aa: ASSADRPTYNEQF

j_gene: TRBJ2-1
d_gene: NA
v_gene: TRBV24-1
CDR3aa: ATSDGGQGGVWGEQF

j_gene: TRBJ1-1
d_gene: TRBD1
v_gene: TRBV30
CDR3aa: AWSEGGAAEAF

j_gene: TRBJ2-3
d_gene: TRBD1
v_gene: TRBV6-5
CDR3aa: ASSSGTGFGDTQY

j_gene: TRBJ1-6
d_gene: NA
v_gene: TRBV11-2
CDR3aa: ASSSRMGGRPYNSPLH

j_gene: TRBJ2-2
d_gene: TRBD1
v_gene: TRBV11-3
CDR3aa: ASSRGQGSTGELF

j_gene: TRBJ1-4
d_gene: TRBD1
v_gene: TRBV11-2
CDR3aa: ASSLEGQGYLKLF

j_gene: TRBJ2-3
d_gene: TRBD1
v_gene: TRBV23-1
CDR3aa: ASQLEGDRATDTQY

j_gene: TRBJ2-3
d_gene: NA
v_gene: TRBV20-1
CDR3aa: SASLSGDTQY

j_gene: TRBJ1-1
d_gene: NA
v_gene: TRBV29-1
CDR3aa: SLRGNANTEAF

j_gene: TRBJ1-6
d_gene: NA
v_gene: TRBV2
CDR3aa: ASSSGVLLWSPLH

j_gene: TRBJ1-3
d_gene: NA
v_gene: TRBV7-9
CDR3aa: ASSLDTNSGNTIY

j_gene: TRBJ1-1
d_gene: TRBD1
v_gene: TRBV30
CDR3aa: ACPGDRGNTEAF

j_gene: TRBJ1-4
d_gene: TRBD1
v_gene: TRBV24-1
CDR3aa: ATSDPTGDREKLF

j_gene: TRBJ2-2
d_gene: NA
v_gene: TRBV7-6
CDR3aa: ASSPGVANTGELF

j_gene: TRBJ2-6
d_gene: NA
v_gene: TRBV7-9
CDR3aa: ASSLNRLNVLT

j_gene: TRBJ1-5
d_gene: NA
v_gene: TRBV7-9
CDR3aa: ASSLGGGQRNQPQH